These 6 T cell receptor beta chains share one sample of origin, sequenced in a study of CD8 T cells in ankylosing spondylitis (dated by TCRdb to 2017 to 2019). Library generation was performed with 5' RACE. These reads were obtained on an Illumina MiSeq. The public reads were run again by TCRdb, first through fastp at Q25 and then through MiXCR, and only productive beta chains were kept. Rows merge per CDR3 protein into single entries with the most common DNA and genes. The sample records approximately 35,000 distinct CDR3 sequences, approximately 15% of which are singletons. Together, the top ten hold approximately 35% of the sample. Sequencing was carried out using blood. The receptors come from a male donor with ankylosing spondylitis or in good health (not recorded which).

The chain links TRBV29-1 to TRBJ2-1; perhaps TRBD2 as D (5 bases). The length of the CDR3 is 12 residues. Germline values: CDR1 SQVTM, CDR2 ANQGSEA. V gave up 7 bases and J gave up 12 bases, with 19 bases separating them. For the CDR3, the DNA is TGCAGCGCCGTATCGGGCAGCGAGGGGCAGTTCTTC. This translates into CSAVSGSEGQFF.

This clonotype has at least ten counts. The chain employs TRBV29-1 and TRBJ2-5; TRBD1 is a possible D gene (6 bases). Trimming took 4 bases from V and 2 from J, leaving 11 bases between them. Germline V gene sequence: CDR1 SQVTM, CDR2 ANQGSEA. This CDR3 comprises 13 residues. CDR3 bases: TGCAGCGTTGCGCAGGGGCGACAAGAGACCCAGTACTTC. Translating gives CSVAQGRQETQYF.

The J gene is TRBJ2-3, the V gene TRBV5-1, with 7 bases aligning to TRBD1. CDR1 is SGHRS, CDR2 YFSETQ, per germline. J was trimmed by 9 bases and V by 4 bases; bases with no gene match: 8. This CDR3 spans 13 amino acids. CDR3 sequence (DNA): TGCGCCAGCAGCCCGAGACAGGGAAGGACGCAGTATTTT. It codes for CASSPRQGRTQYF.

This clonotype was detected only a few times. The gene calls are TRBV5-5 and TRBJ1-2; 9 bases are shared with TRBD1. This CDR3 is built from 18 residues. Trimming cost V 4 bases and J 0 bases; bases outside gene matches: 13. Germline V lookup: CDR1 SGHKS, CDR2 YYEKEE (reference sequence). CDR3: CASSPSMNRGRSNYGYTF. Written as DNA, the CDR3 is TGTGCCAGCAGCCCATCAATGAACAGGGGGCGGTCTAACTATGGCTACACCTTC.

A few counts support this clonotype. V and J are TRBV7-2 and TRBJ1-1; D possibly corresponds to TRBD1 (5 bases). The CDR3 is 16 residues long. Germline CDR1 SGHTA, CDR2 FQGNSA. The V gene lost 1 base and the J gene lost 2 bases, with 14 bases spanning the gap. Here the CDR3 reads CASSLEGRASNTEAFF. CDR3 nucleotides: TGTGCCAGCAGCTTAGAGGGCAGGGCCTCCAACACTGAAGCTTTCTTT.

This clonotype was observed many times. V and J are TRBV20-1 and TRBJ2-1; perhaps TRBD2 as D (6 bases). CDR1 DFQATT and CDR2 SNEGSKA come from the germline V gene (reference sequence). There are 13 residues in the CDR3. Trimming removed 7 bases from V and 7 bases from J, with 17 bases in between. In nucleotides, the CDR3 is TGCAGTGATAAGAGGGGAGGCAGGAATGAGCAGTTCTTC. The encoded protein is CSDKRGGRNEQFF.